Listed below are T cell receptor beta chains from one sample, sequenced in a study of identifying expanded T cells in peripheral blood. Assay used: immunoSEQ multiplex PCR; TCRdb lists only in-frame clones, some missing. The table lists fewer than 80,000 clones, about 80% of them singletons. Sequenced input: blood. These receptors were collected from a person between 18 and 69 years old in good health. The CDR3 runs from the conserved cysteine through the conserved F or W. The order of the fields is V gene, clone size, J gene, D gene, CDR3 DNA, CDR3 protein. The D gene is left open where the match is weak. Clone sizes are given selectively: once, few, many, or a class where the clone is expanded.

v_call: TRBV18
clone_size: NA
j_call: TRBJ2-2
d_call: NA
cdr3_nt: TGTGCCAGCTCACCAGCGGTCTCGAACACCGGGGAGCTGTTTTTT
cdr3_aa: CASSPAVSNTGELFF

v_call: TRBV18
clone_size: NA
j_call: TRBJ2-5
d_call: NA
cdr3_nt: TGTGCCAGCTCAACACGACGCGACCAAGAGACCCAGTACTTC
cdr3_aa: CASSTRRDQETQYF

v_call: TRBV5-5
clone_size: NA
j_call: TRBJ1-5
d_call: NA
cdr3_nt: TGTGCCAGCAGCTTGGCTCAGGGACGTGGTAGCAATCAGCCCCAGCATTTT
cdr3_aa: CASSLAQGRGSNQPQHF

v_call: TRBV5-1
clone_size: NA
j_call: TRBJ2-6
d_call: NA
cdr3_nt: TGCGCCAGCAGCTTGGCCTCTGGGGCCAACGTCCTGACTTTC
cdr3_aa: CASSLASGANVLTF

v_call: TRBV29-1
clone_size: NA
j_call: TRBJ1-1
d_call: NA
cdr3_nt: TGCAGCGGCGGGGGGGACACTGAAGCTTTCTTT
cdr3_aa: CSGGGDTEAFF

v_call: TRBV15
clone_size: NA
j_call: TRBJ1-5
d_call: NA
cdr3_nt: TGTGCCACCAGCAGGGAAAAGGTTGGCAATCAGCCCCAGCATTTT
cdr3_aa: CATSREKVGNQPQHF

v_call: TRBV15
clone_size: NA
j_call: TRBJ2-1
d_call: NA
cdr3_nt: TGTGCCACCAGCGCTCAGGGGCCTAGCTCCTACAATGAGCAGTTCTTC
cdr3_aa: CATSAQGPSSYNEQFF

v_call: TRBV5-6
clone_size: NA
j_call: TRBJ2-7
d_call: NA
cdr3_nt: TGTGCCAGCAGCTCGACCATCTACGAGCAGTACTTC
cdr3_aa: CASSSTIYEQYF

v_call: TRBV5-8
clone_size: NA
j_call: TRBJ1-4
d_call: TRBD1
cdr3_nt: TGTGCCAGCAGCGGGGGACAGGGGGCCGTCGAAAAACTGTTTTTT
cdr3_aa: CASSGGQGAVEKLFF

v_call: TRBV6-6
clone_size: NA
j_call: TRBJ1-5
d_call: NA
cdr3_nt: TGTGCCAGCAGGGAAAATCAGCCCCAGCATTTT
cdr3_aa: CASRENQPQHF

v_call: TRBV10-2
clone_size: NA
j_call: TRBJ2-7
d_call: TRBD1
cdr3_nt: TGCGCCAGCAGCGGACAGGGGGTGGGGGAGCAGTACTTC
cdr3_aa: CASSGQGVGEQYF

v_call: TRBV29-1
clone_size: NA
j_call: TRBJ2-1
d_call: NA
cdr3_nt: TGCAGCGTTGATGGCGGTAGCTCCTACAATGAGCAGTTCTTC
cdr3_aa: CSVDGGSSYNEQFF

v_call: TRBV9
clone_size: NA
j_call: TRBJ2-3
d_call: TRBD2
cdr3_nt: TGTGCCAGCAGCGTAGGGGGGACTAGCGGGACCTGGGGCACAGATACGCAGTATTTT
cdr3_aa: CASSVGGTSGTWGTDTQYF

v_call: TRBV5-8
clone_size: NA
j_call: TRBJ2-1
d_call: NA
cdr3_nt: TGTGCCAGCAGCTTGGCCGCCGGGGCCCGCTACAATGAGCAGTTCTTC
cdr3_aa: CASSLAAGARYNEQFF

v_call: TRBV6-6
clone_size: NA
j_call: TRBJ2-7
d_call: TRBD2
cdr3_nt: TGTGCCAGCAGCTTCAGCGGGATAGGCGACGAGCAGTACTTC
cdr3_aa: CASSFSGIGDEQYF

v_call: TRBV18
clone_size: NA
j_call: TRBJ2-1
d_call: TRBD1
cdr3_nt: TGTGCCAGCTCACCACGGTCCGGGACAGGGATGGATGAGCAGTTCTTC
cdr3_aa: CASSPRSGTGMDEQFF

v_call: TRBV10-3
clone_size: NA
j_call: TRBJ2-5
d_call: TRBD2
cdr3_nt: TGTGCCATCAGCGGGACTAGCGGGCTAAGTGAGACCCAGTACTTC
cdr3_aa: CAISGTSGLSETQYF

v_call: TRBV10-3
clone_size: NA
j_call: TRBJ1-5
d_call: NA
cdr3_nt: TGTGCCAGCAGTGGGGCTCATAGCAATCAGCCCCAGCATTTT
cdr3_aa: CASSGAHSNQPQHF

v_call: TRBV6-1
clone_size: NA
j_call: TRBJ1-5
d_call: NA
cdr3_nt: TGTGCCAGCAGGTCAAGTGATAGCAATCAGCCCCAGCATTTT
cdr3_aa: CASRSSDSNQPQHF

v_call: TRBV27
clone_size: NA
j_call: TRBJ2-5
d_call: NA
cdr3_nt: TGTGCCAGCAGCCCTGGGGGGCACCAAGAGACCCAGTACTTC
cdr3_aa: CASSPGGHQETQYF

v_call: TRBV29-1
clone_size: NA
j_call: TRBJ1-2
d_call: NA
cdr3_nt: TGCAGCGTTGAAGAGTCCCCGCCGGACTATGGCTACACCTTC
cdr3_aa: CSVEESPPDYGYTF

v_call: TRBV7-5
clone_size: NA
j_call: TRBJ1-1
d_call: NA
cdr3_nt: TGTGCCAGAAGCTTAGGCGCGGTTGCGAACACTGAAGCTTTCTTT
cdr3_aa: CARSLGAVANTEAFF

v_call: TRBV5-1
clone_size: NA
j_call: TRBJ2-3
d_call: NA
cdr3_nt: TGCGCCAGCAGAGGACCCACAGATACGCAGTATTTT
cdr3_aa: CASRGPTDTQYF

v_call: TRBV13
clone_size: NA
j_call: TRBJ2-1
d_call: TRBD1
cdr3_nt: TGTGCCAGCAGCTCCGCCGGACAGGCTTACAATGAGCAGTTCTTC
cdr3_aa: CASSSAGQAYNEQFF

v_call: TRBV19
clone_size: NA
j_call: TRBJ1-1
d_call: NA
cdr3_nt: TGTGCCAGTAGGCGAAGCGTGGGGGTGAACACTGAAGCTTTCTTT
cdr3_aa: CASRRSVGVNTEAFF

v_call: TRBV7-7
clone_size: NA
j_call: TRBJ2-7
d_call: NA
cdr3_nt: TGTGTCAGCAGCTTAGGACGCTCCTACGAGCAGTACTTC
cdr3_aa: CVSSLGRSYEQYF

v_call: TRBV4-2
clone_size: once
j_call: TRBJ2-5
d_call: TRBD2
cdr3_nt: TGTGCCAGCAGCCAAGATCCGGGGGGGAACCAAGGGACCCAGTACTTC
cdr3_aa: CASSQDPGGNQGTQYF

v_call: TRBV30
clone_size: NA
j_call: TRBJ2-2
d_call: NA
cdr3_nt: TGTGCCTGGAGTAGGCAGATCACCGGGGAGCTGTTTTTT
cdr3_aa: CAWSRQITGELFF

v_call: TRBV5-1
clone_size: NA
j_call: TRBJ2-3
d_call: NA
cdr3_nt: TGCGCCAGCAGCTTGGATTCACTCACAGATACGCAGTATTTT
cdr3_aa: CASSLDSLTDTQYF

v_call: TRBV7-2
clone_size: NA
j_call: TRBJ2-1
d_call: NA
cdr3_nt: TGTGCCAGCAGCTTAGCCAGGCAGGGCAATGAGCAGTTCTTC
cdr3_aa: CASSLARQGNEQFF

v_call: TRBV30
clone_size: once
j_call: TRBJ1-1
d_call: TRBD1
cdr3_nt: TGTGCCTGGAGCCCAGGGGGATTTCGGGCTTTCTTT
cdr3_aa: CAWSPGGFRAFF

v_call: TRBV7-3
clone_size: NA
j_call: TRBJ2-1
d_call: TRBD2
cdr3_nt: TGTGCCAGCGGGGGGGCCTACAATGAGCAGTTCTTC
cdr3_aa: CASGGAYNEQFF

v_call: TRBV29-1
clone_size: NA
j_call: TRBJ2-1
d_call: NA
cdr3_nt: TGCAGCGTTGACAGAGGGGCGTTATACAATGAGCAGTTCTTC
cdr3_aa: CSVDRGALYNEQFF

v_call: TRBV6-5
clone_size: NA
j_call: TRBJ2-1
d_call: NA
cdr3_nt: TGTGCCGGAGGGCAGGGGAATGAGCAGTTCTTC
cdr3_aa: CAGGQGNEQFF

v_call: TRBV6-5
clone_size: NA
j_call: TRBJ1-1
d_call: NA
cdr3_nt: TGTGCCAGCAGTTACAGTCGGGGGACGGACACTGAAGCTTTCTTT
cdr3_aa: CASSYSRGTDTEAFF

v_call: TRBV6-1
clone_size: NA
j_call: TRBJ2-7
d_call: TRBD1
cdr3_nt: TGTGCCAGCAGTGCTGGGACAGGGGGCATGGGCGAGCAGTACTTC
cdr3_aa: CASSAGTGGMGEQYF

v_call: TRBV5-1
clone_size: NA
j_call: TRBJ2-5
d_call: TRBD2
cdr3_nt: TGCGCCAGCAGCTTGGGGGGACTAGCGGGCCAAGAGACCCAGTACTTC
cdr3_aa: CASSLGGLAGQETQYF

v_call: TRBV5-4
clone_size: NA
j_call: TRBJ1-3
d_call: NA
cdr3_nt: TGTGCCAGCAGCTTAGGGGACAATGGAAACACCATATATTTT
cdr3_aa: CASSLGDNGNTIYF

v_call: TRBV5-1
clone_size: few
j_call: TRBJ2-1
d_call: TRBD2
cdr3_nt: TGCGCCAGCAGCCGGACTAGCGGGGAGTACTACAATGAGCAGTTCTTC
cdr3_aa: CASSRTSGEYYNEQFF

v_call: TRBV11-3
clone_size: NA
j_call: TRBJ2-1
d_call: TRBD2
cdr3_nt: TGTGCCAGCAGCTCCGAGACTAGCGGTAACAATGAGCAGTTCTTC
cdr3_aa: CASSSETSGNNEQFF

v_call: TRBV9
clone_size: NA
j_call: TRBJ1-1
d_call: TRBD1
cdr3_nt: TGTGCCAGCAGCCTATGGCAGGGGGGTGAAGCTTTCTTT
cdr3_aa: CASSLWQGGEAFF

v_call: TRBV9
clone_size: NA
j_call: TRBJ2-1
d_call: NA
cdr3_nt: TGTGCCAGCAACCACGGGGGCGACTACAATGAGCAGTTCTTC
cdr3_aa: CASNHGGDYNEQFF

v_call: TRBV5-6
clone_size: NA
j_call: TRBJ2-3
d_call: NA
cdr3_nt: TGTGCCAGCAGCTTGGGACAGAGAACAGATACGCAGTATTTT
cdr3_aa: CASSLGQRTDTQYF

v_call: TRBV27
clone_size: NA
j_call: TRBJ1-6
d_call: NA
cdr3_nt: TGTGCCAGCCGCTACTCGACAGACGTTCGCTCACCCCTCCACTTT
cdr3_aa: CASRYSTDVRSPLHF

v_call: TRBV18
clone_size: NA
j_call: TRBJ1-6
d_call: TRBD1
cdr3_nt: TGTGCCAGCTCACGGGACAGGGAGAATTCACCCCTCCACTTT
cdr3_aa: CASSRDRENSPLHF

v_call: TRBV10-3
clone_size: NA
j_call: TRBJ2-3
d_call: NA
cdr3_nt: TGTGCCATCAGTGCCGCCTATTCCGATACGCAGTATTTT
cdr3_aa: CAISAAYSDTQYF

v_call: TRBV18
clone_size: NA
j_call: TRBJ1-1
d_call: NA
cdr3_nt: TGTGCCAGCTCACCACGGGGAGGGGGCACTGAAGCTTTCTTT
cdr3_aa: CASSPRGGGTEAFF

v_call: TRBV12-5
clone_size: NA
j_call: TRBJ1-1
d_call: NA
cdr3_nt: TGTGCTAGTGGTTTGACGACTGGGAACACTGAAGCTTTCTTT
cdr3_aa: CASGLTTGNTEAFF

v_call: TRBV11-3
clone_size: NA
j_call: TRBJ2-7
d_call: NA
cdr3_nt: TGTGCCAGCAGCTCAGCCGGGACGGGATTCTCCTACGAGCAGTACTTC
cdr3_aa: CASSSAGTGFSYEQYF

v_call: TRBV19
clone_size: once
j_call: TRBJ1-5
d_call: NA
cdr3_nt: TGTGCCAGTAGTATAGTCGGCAGAGGGAAGTATAGCAATCAGCCCCAGCATTTT
cdr3_aa: CASSIVGRGKYSNQPQHF

v_call: TRBV11-3
clone_size: NA
j_call: TRBJ2-2
d_call: NA
cdr3_nt: TGTGCCAGCAGCTTGGGATTCGGTCGAACCGGGGAGCTGTTTTTT
cdr3_aa: CASSLGFGRTGELFF

v_call: TRBV6-6
clone_size: once
j_call: TRBJ2-5
d_call: NA
cdr3_nt: TGTGCCAGCAGTTACCTAGGACAGCAAGAGACCCAGTACTTC
cdr3_aa: CASSYLGQQETQYF

v_call: TRBV5-1
clone_size: NA
j_call: TRBJ1-5
d_call: NA
cdr3_nt: TGCGCCAGCAGCTTAACAGGGAGTAGCAATCAGCCCCAGCATTTT
cdr3_aa: CASSLTGSSNQPQHF